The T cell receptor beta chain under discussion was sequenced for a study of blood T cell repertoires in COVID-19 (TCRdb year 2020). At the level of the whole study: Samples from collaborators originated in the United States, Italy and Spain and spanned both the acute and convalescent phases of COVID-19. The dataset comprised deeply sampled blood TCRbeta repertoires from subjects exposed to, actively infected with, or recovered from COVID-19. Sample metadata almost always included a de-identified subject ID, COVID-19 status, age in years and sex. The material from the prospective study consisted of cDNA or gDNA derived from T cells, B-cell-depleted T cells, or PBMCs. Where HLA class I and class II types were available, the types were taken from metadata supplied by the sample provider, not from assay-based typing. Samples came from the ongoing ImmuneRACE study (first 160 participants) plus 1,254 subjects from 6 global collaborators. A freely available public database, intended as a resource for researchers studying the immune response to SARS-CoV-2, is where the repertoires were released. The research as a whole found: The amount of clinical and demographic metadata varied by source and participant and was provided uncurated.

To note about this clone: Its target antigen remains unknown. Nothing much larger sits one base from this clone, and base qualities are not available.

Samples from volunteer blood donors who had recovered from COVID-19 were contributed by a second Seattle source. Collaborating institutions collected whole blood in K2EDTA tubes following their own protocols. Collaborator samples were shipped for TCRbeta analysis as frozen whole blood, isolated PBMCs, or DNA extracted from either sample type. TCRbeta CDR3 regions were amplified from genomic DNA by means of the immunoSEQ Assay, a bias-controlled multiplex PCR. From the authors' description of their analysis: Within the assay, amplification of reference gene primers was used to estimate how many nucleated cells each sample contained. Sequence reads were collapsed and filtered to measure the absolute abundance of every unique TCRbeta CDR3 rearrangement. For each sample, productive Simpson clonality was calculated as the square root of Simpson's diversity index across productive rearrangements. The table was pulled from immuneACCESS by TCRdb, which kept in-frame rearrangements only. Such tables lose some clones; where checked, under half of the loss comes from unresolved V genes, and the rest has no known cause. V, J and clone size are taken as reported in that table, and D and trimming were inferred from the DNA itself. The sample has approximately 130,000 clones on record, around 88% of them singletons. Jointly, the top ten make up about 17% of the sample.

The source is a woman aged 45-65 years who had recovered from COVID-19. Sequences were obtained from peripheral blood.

The DNA is as follows: TGTGCCAGCAGCGTCGGGGACAGGGTTTATCAGCCCCAGCATTTT. It translates as CASSVGDRVYQPQHF. This receptor chain uses TRBV9 and TRBJ1-5, with 9 central nucleotides matching TRBD1. Reading from cysteine to phenylalanine, the CDR3 counts 15 amino acids. Only the CDR3 DNA is retained, 45 bases long and in frame from the first base. V lost 2 bases and J lost 5 bases, and the count of bases not matched to a germline gene is 5. The CDR1 and CDR2 encoded by the germline V gene are SGDLS and YYNGEE.